This entry is about one TCR beta chain. 13 Jbeta primers and 60 Vbeta primers were used for the PCR. Some clones are missing from TCRdb's copy, which holds only in-frame ones; the method was immunoSEQ multiplex PCR. This sample carries fewer than 50,000 clones, with 7% to 8.5% going to the ten biggest clones. This entry comes from a study of cytomegalovirus exposure and HLA in healthy donors. CDR3 length: 19 residues. V lost 0 bases, J lost 3 bases, and 11 bases stayed unmatched. CDR1 is MNHEY, CDR2 SMNVEV, per germline (reference sequence). This chain links TRBV27 with TRBJ2-2, with 9 bases fitting TRBD2. The sequence was obtained from a male donor in good health and CMV-seronegative. Material: PBMCs. This CDR3 is CASSLSVAGEYLDTGELFF. The CDR3 bases are TGTGCCAGCAGTTTATCAGTAGCGGGAGAATATTTAGACACCGGGGAGCTGTTTTTT.